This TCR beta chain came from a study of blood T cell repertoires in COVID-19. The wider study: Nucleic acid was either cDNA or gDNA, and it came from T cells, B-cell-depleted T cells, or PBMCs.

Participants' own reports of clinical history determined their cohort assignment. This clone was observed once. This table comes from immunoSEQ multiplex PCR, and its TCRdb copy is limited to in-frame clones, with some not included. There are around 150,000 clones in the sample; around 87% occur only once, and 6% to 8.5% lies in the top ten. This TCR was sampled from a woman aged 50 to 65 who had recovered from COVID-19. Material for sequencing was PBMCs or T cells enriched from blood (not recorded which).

CDR3 residues: CASSPGKTSSTDTQYF. CDR3 DNA sequence: TGCGCCAGCAGCCCTGGCAAAACTAGCTCGACAGATACGCAGTATTTT. The rearrangement links TRBV5-1 to TRBJ2-3, with D maybe TRBD2 (6 bases). The CDR3 length is 16 residues. Germline V lookup: CDR1 SGHRS, CDR2 YFSETQ. The V end lost 4 bases, the J end lost 3 bases, and 18 bases lay between the germline ends.